This TCR beta chain was retrieved from a study of neurological immune-mediated disorders. General observations from the study: Expanded clones shared no identical CDR3 amino acid sequences across subjects, which suggested private TCR-beta repertoires in all groups.

This clonotype appeared many times. Its antigen is still unknown. V trimming: 6 bases; J trimming: 5 bases; junction bases outside the gene matches: 7. CDR3 length equals 13 residues. The germline CDR1 and CDR2 sequences are DFQATT and SNEGSKA (reference sequence). The sample's time point: longitudinal time-point 1 (baseline). Every sequencing run returned over 170 million TCR-beta sequences, which were derived from 15-18 subjects. Via MiXCR, TCRdb re-called the 5' RACE reads, giving one row per CDR3 protein. The sample records tens of thousands of distinct CDR3 sequences, roughly a tenth being singletons.

The TCR originated in a male donor with HTLV-1-associated myelopathy (HAM/TSP). The chain couples TRBV20-1 to TRBJ1-3; 7 bases match TRBD1. The sample comprised PBMCs. The CDR3 DNA reads as TGCAGTGCCAGGGACAGCGAACGAAACACCATATATTTT. Translating it yields CSARDSERNTIYF.